This record looks at one T cell receptor (beta chain) sequence and its context. Random hexamers were used to reverse transcribe an amount of about 0.45 to 1 ug RNA. Using its own MiXCR run on the immunoSEQ multiplex PCR reads, TCRdb lists one record per CDR3 protein. This sample yields approximately 140,000 distinct CDR3 sequences, of which approximately 95% are seen a single time; 0.11% belongs to the top ten. The sample comes from a study of CD8 T cells in Susac syndrome. The CDR3 length is 15 residues. The germline V gene encodes CDR1 LNHNV and CDR2 YYDKDF (reference sequence). V shed 5 bases and J shed 4 bases, with 17 bases lying between them.

The sequenced sample was CD4+ T cells from PBMCs. The rearrangement uses TRBV15 and TRBJ1-2; D perhaps matches TRBD1 (5 bases). The receptor was isolated from a human donor with multiple sclerosis. The CDR3 region is CATSRGTQGTYGYTF. The CDR3 DNA is TGTGCCACCAGCCGAGGTACTCAGGGTACCTATGGCTACACCTTC.